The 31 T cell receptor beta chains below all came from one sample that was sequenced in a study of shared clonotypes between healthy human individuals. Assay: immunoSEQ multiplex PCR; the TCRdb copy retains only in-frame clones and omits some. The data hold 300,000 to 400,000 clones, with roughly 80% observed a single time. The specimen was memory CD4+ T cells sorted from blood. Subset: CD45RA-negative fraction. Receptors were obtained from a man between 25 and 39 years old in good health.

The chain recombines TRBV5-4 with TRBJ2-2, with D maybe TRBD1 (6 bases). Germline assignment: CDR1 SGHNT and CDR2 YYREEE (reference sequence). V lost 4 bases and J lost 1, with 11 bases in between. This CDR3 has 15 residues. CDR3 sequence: CASSKGTRNTGELFF. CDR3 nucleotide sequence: TGTGCCAGCAGCAAAGGGACAAGGAACACCGGGGAGCTGTTTTTT.

CDR3 region: CASSLGLGRETDTQYF. DNA of the CDR3: TGCGCCAGCAGCTTGGGGTTGGGCAGGGAGACAGATACGCAGTATTTT. The rearrangement uses TRBV5-1 and TRBJ2-3; D may be TRBD1 or TRBD2 (5 bases each). Trimming left V 0 bases short and J 3 bases short, with 14 bases between. The CDR3 contains 16 residues. CDR1 is SGHRS and CDR2 is YFSETQ in the germline V gene. The whole variable domain, remainder taken from reference TRBV5-1 and TRBJ2-3, is KAGVTQTPRYLIKTRGQQVTLSCSPISGHRSVSWYQQTPGQGLQFLFEYFSETQRNKGNFPGRFSGRQFSNSRSEMNVSTLELGDSALYLCASSLGLGRETDTQYFGPGTRLTVL.

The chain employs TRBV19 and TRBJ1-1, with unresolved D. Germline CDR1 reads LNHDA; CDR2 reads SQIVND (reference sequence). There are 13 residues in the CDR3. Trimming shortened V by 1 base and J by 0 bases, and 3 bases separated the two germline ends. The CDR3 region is CASSIVLNTEAFF. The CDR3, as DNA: TGTGCCAGTAGTATAGTGCTGAACACTGAAGCTTTCTTT. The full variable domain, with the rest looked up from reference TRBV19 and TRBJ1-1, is DGGITQSPKYLFRKEGQNVTLSCEQNLNHDAMYWYRQDPGQGLRLIYYSQIVNDFQKGDIAEGYSVSREKKESFPLTVTSAQKNPTAFYLCASSIVLNTEAFFGQGTRLTVV.

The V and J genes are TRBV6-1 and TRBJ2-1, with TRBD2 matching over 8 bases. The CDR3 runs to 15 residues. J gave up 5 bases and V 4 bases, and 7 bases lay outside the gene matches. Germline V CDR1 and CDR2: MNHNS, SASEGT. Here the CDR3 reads CASSANLAGHNEQFF. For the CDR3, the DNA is TGTGCCAGCAGTGCCAATCTAGCGGGCCACAATGAGCAGTTCTTC.

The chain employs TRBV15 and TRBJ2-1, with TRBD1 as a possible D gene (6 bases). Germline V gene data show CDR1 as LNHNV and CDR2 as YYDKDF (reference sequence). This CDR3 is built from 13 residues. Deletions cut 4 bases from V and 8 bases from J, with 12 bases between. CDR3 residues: CATSIRGLDEQFF. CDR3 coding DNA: TGTGCCACCAGCATCAGGGGTCTGGATGAGCAGTTCTTC.

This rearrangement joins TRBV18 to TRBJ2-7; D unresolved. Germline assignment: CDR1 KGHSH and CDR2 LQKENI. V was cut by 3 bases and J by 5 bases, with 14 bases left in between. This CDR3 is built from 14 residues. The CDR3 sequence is CASSPPGLNDEQYF. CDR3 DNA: TGTGCCAGCTCACCTCCCGGGTTGAACGACGAGCAGTACTTC.

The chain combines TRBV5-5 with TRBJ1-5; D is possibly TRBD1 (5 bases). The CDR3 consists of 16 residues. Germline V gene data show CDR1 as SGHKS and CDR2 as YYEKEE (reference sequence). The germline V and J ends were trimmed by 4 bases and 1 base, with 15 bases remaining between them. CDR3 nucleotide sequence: TGTGCCAGCAGCGTATCGGGGGTTTACAGCAATCAGCCCCAGCATTTT. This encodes CASSVSGVYSNQPQHF.

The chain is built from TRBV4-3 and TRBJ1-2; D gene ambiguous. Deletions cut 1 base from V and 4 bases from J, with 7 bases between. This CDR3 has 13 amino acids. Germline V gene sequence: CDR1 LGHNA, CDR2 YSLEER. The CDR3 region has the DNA TGCGCCAGCAGCCAAGGGAGGACCTATGGCTACACCTTC. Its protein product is CASSQGRTYGYTF.

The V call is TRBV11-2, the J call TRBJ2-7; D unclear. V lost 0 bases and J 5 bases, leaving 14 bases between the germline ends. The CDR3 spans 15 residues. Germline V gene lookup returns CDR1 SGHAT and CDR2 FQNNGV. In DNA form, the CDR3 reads TGTGCCAGCAGCTTAGAGATTCACTATCTCCACGAGCAGTACTTC. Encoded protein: CASSLEIHYLHEQYF.

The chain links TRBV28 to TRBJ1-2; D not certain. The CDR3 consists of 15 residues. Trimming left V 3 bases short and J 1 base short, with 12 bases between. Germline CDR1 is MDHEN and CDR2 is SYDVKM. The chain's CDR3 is CASSFIHGLNYGYTF. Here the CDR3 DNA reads TGTGCCAGCAGTTTTATACACGGACTTAACTATGGCTACACCTTC.

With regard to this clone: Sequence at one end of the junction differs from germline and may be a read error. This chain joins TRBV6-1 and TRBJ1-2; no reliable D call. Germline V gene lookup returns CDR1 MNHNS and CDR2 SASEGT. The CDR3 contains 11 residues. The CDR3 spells CASSDRFWENF. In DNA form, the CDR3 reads TGTGCCAGCAGTGACCGGTTTTGGGAGAACTTC.

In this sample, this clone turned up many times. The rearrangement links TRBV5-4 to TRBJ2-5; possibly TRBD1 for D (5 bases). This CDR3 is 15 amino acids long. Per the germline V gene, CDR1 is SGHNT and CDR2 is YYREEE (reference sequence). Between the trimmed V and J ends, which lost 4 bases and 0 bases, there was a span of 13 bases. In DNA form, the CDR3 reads TGTGCCAGCAGCGTTGGGGCAGGAGACCAAGAGACCCAGTACTTC. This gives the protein CASSVGAGDQETQYF.

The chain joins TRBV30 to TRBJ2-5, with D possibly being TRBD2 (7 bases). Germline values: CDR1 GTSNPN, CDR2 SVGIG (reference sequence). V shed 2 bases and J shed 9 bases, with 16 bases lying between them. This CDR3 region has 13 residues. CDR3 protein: CAWSPRGAGSQYF. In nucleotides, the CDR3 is TGTGCCTGGAGTCCCCGGGGGGCCGGGTCCCAGTACTTC.

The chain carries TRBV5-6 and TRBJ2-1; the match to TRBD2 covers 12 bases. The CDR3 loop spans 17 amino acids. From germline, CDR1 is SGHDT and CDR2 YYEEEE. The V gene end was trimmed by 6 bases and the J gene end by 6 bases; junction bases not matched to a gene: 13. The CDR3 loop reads CASNTLGRLAGVNEQFF. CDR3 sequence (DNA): TGTGCCAGCAACACGCTTGGGAGACTAGCGGGAGTCAATGAGCAGTTCTTC.

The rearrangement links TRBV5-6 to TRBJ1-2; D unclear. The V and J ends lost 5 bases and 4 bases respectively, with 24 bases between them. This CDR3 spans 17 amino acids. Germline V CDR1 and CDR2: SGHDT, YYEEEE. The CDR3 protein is CASRRGRSSSGPYGYTF. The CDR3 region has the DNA TGTGCCAGCAGGCGCGGCAGGTCAAGTTCGGGTCCCTATGGCTACACCTTC.

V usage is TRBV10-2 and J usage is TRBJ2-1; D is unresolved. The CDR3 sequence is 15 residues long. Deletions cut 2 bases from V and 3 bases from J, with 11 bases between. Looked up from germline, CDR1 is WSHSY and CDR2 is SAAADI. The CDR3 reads CASSERNRLYNEQFF. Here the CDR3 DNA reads TGCGCCAGCAGTGAGAGGAACCGACTCTACAATGAGCAGTTCTTC.

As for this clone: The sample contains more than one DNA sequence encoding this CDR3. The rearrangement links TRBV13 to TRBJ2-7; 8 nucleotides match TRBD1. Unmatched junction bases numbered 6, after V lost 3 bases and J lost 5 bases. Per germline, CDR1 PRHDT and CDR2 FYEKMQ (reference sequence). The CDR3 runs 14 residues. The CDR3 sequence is CASSFGQGAHEQYF. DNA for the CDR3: TGTGCCAGCAGCTTTGGGCAGGGGGCGCACGAGCAGTACTTC.

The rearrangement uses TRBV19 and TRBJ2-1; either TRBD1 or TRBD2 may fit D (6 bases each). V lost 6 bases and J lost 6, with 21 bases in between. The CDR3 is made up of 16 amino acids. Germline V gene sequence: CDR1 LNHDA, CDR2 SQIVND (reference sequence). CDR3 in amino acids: CASREWGARAVNEQFF. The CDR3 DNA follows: TGTGCCAGTAGAGAGTGGGGGGCTAGAGCGGTCAATGAGCAGTTCTTC.

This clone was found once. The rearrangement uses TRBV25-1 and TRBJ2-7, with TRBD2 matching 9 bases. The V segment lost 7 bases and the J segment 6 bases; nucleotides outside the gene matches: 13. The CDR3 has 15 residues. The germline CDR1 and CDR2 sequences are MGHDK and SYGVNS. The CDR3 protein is CASNGPASGNTEQYF. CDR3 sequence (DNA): TGTGCCAGCAACGGGCCCGCTAGCGGGAATACCGAGCAGTACTTC.

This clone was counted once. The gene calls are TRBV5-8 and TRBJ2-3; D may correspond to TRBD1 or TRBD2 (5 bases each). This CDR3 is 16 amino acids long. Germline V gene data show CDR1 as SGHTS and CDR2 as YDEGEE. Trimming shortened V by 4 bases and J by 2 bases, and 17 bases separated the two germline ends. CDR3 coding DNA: TGTGCCAGCAGCGGGGACGGAGGTGGAATCACAGATACGCAGTATTTT. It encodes CASSGDGGGITDTQYF.

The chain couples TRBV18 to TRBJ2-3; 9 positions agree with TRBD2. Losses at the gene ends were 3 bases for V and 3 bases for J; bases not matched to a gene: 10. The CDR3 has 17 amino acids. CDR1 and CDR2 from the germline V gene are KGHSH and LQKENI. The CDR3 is CASSPSRASGTTDTQYF. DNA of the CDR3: TGTGCCAGCTCACCCTCCCGGGCTAGCGGGACAACAGATACGCAGTATTTT.

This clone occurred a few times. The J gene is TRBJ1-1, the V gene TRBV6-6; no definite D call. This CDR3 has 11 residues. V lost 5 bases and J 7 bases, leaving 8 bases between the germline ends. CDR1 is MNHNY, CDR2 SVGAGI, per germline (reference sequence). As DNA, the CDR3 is TGTGCCAGCAGTAGGACGGATGAAGCTTTCTTT. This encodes CASSRTDEAFF.

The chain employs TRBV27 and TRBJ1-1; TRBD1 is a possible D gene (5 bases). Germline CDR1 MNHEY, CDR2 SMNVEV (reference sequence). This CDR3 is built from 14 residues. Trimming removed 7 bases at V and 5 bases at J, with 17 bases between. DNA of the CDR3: TGTGCCAGCACCTTTCTGGGGGGGTCGACTGAAGCTTTCTTT. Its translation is CASTFLGGSTEAFF.

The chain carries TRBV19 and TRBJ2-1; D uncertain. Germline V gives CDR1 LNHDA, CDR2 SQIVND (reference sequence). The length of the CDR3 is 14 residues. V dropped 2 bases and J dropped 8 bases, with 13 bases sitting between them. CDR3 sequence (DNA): TGTGCCAGTAGTATAATCCAATGGTCTGATGAGCAGTTCTTC. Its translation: CASSIIQWSDEQFF.

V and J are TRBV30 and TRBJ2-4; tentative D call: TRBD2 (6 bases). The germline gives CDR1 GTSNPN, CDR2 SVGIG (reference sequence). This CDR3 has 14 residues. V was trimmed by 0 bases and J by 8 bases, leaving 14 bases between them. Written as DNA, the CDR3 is TGTGCCTGGAGTGTACTGTGGGGGGAGGACATTCAGTACTTC. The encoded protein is CAWSVLWGEDIQYF.

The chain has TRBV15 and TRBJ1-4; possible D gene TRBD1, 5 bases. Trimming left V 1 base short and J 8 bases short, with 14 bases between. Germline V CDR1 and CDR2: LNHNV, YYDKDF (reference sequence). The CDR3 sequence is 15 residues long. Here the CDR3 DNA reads TGTGCCACCAGCAGAGCGCAGGGCGAAGGGGAAAAACTGTTTTTT. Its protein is CATSRAQGEGEKLFF.

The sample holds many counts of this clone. This CDR3 is CASSPETWGTTQETQYF. CDR3 coding DNA: TGTGCCAGCAGCCCGGAGACGTGGGGGACTACTCAAGAGACCCAGTACTTC. The gene calls are TRBV7-6 and TRBJ2-5, with TRBD2 identical over 7 bases. The CDR3 is 17 residues long. Trimming at V came to 5 bases and at J to 2 bases, leaving 14 bases not matched to a gene. In germline, CDR1 is SGHVS, CDR2 FNYEAQ.

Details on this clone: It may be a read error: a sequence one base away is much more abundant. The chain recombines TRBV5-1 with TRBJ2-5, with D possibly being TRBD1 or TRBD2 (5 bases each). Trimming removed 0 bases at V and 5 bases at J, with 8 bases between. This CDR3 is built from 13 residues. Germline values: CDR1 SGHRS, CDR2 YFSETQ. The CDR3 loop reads CASSLAGAETQYF. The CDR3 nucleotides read TGCGCCAGCAGCTTGGCCGGGGCGGAGACCCAGTACTTC.

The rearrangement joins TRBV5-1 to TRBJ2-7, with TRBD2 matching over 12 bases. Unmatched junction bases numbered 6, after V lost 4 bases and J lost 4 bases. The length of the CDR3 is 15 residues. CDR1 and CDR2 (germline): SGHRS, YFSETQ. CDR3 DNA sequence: TGCGCCAGCAGCCCCCCTCTAGCGGGAGGGTACGAGCAGTACTTC. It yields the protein CASSPPLAGGYEQYF.

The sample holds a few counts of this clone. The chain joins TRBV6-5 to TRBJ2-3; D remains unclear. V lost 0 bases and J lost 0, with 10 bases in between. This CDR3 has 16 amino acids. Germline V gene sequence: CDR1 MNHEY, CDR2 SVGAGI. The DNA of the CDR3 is TGTGCCAGCAGTTACTCGGTGGCAGCTAGCACAGATACGCAGTATTTT. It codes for CASSYSVAASTDTQYF.

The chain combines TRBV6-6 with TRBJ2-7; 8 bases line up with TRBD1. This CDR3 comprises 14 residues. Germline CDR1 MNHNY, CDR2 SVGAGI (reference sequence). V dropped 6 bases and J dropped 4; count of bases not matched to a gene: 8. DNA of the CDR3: TGTGCCAGCAGCAGAACCAGGGGGCTATACGAGCAGTACTTC. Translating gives CASSRTRGLYEQYF.